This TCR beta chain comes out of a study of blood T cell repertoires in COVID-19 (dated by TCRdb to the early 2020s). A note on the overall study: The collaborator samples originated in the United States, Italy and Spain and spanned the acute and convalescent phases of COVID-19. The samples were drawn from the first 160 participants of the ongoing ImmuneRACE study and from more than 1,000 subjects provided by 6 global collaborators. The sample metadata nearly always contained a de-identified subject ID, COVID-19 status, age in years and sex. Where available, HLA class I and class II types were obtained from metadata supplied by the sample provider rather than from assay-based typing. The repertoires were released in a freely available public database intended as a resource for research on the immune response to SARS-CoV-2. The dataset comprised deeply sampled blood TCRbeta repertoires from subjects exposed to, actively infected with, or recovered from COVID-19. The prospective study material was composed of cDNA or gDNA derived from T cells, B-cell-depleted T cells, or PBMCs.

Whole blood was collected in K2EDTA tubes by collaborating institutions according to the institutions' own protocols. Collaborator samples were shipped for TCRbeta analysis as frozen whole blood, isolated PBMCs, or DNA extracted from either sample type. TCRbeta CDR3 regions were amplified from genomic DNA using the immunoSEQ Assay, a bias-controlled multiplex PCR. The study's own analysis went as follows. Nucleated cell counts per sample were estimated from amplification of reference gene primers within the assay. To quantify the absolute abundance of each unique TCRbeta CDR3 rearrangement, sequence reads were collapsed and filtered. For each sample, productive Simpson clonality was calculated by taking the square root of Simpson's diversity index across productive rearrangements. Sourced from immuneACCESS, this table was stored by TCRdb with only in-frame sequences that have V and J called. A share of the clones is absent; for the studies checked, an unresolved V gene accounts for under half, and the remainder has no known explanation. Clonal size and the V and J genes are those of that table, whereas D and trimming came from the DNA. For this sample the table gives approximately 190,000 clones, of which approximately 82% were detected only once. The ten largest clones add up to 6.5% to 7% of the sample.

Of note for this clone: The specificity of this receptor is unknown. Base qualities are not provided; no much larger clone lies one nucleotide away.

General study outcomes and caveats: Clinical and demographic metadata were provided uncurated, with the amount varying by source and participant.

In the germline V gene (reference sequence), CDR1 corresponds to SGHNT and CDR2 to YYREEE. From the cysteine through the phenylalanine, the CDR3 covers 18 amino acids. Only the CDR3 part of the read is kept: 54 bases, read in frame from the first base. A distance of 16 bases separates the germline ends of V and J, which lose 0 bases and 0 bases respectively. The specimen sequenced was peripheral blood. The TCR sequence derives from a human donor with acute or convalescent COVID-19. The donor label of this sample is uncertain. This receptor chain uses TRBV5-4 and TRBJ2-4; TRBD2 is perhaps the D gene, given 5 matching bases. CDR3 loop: CASSLEGLGLLAKNIQYF. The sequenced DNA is TGTGCCAGCAGCTTGGAAGGTCTCGGACTTCTAGCCAAAAACATTCAGTACTTC.